This T cell receptor (beta chain) was captured in a study of T cell changes during pregnancy in multiple sclerosis (dated by TCRdb to about 2019). Turning to the overall study: The study examined how the T cell repertoire changed over the course of pregnancy in women with multiple sclerosis.

Notes on this clone: Its cognate antigen has yet to be identified. No base-level quality is on record; no much larger clone is a single base apart.

The method was the immunoSEQ multiplex PCR assay. TCRdb's version of the immuneACCESS table is confined to in-frame rearrangements and falls short of the full clone set. An unresolved V gene accounts for under half of the shortfall where checked; the remainder is of unknown origin. In this sample the table shows around 92,000 clones, over 80% of which occur a single time. Around 4.5% of the sample comes from the top ten. The CDR3 numbers 16 residues from cysteine through phenylalanine. Only CDR3 DNA remains: 48 bases, in frame from the first base. As encoded in the germline V gene, CDR1 is SGHNT while CDR2 is YENEEA. V loses 5 bases at its end and J loses 8 bases; junction bases beyond the gene matches: 10.

Rearrangement joined TRBV11-3 to TRBJ2-1, with TRBD2 matching 12 junction bases. The starting material was peripheral blood, obtained in the first trimester of pregnancy. This sequence originates from a female donor with multiple sclerosis, enrolled in a pregnancy study. CDR3 protein: CASSIGLAGILDEQFF. DNA sequence: TGTGCCAGCAGCATCGGACTAGCGGGGATCTTAGATGAGCAGTTCTTC.